This T cell receptor beta chain was documented in a study of cytomegalovirus exposure and HLA in healthy donors. Study-level information: Later analysis reported that the 120 validation repertoires shared the platform of the approximately 620 first-cohort repertoires. The study, taken as a whole, reports: Cytomegalovirus-associated status was assigned to 164 TCR beta chains. According to reports, the classifier identified cytomegalovirus status with high specificity and sensitivity. Subsequent analysis of the roughly 120 validation repertoires found a tendency for first-cohort TCR clusters to co-occur.

J lost 3 bases, V lost 4 bases, and 8 bases had no gene match. The CDR3 has 16 residues. Germline V lookup: CDR1 SSHAT, CDR2 FNYEAQ (reference sequence). This clone has just one count. Its specificity is not known. Using immunoSEQ multiplex PCR, the repertoire was profiled, and TCRdb retains in-frame clones only, with some absent. The repertoire holds about 240,000 clones, with approximately 86% as singletons. The material sequenced was PBMCs. This TCR was sampled from a woman aged 25 to 39 in good health and CMV-seropositive. The rearrangement joins TRBV7-7 to TRBJ2-7; 11 bases fit TRBD2. CDR3 sequence reads: CASSSASGRNRYEQYF. The CDR3 coding sequence is TGTGCCAGCAGCTCGGCTAGCGGGAGGAACCGCTACGAGCAGTACTTC.